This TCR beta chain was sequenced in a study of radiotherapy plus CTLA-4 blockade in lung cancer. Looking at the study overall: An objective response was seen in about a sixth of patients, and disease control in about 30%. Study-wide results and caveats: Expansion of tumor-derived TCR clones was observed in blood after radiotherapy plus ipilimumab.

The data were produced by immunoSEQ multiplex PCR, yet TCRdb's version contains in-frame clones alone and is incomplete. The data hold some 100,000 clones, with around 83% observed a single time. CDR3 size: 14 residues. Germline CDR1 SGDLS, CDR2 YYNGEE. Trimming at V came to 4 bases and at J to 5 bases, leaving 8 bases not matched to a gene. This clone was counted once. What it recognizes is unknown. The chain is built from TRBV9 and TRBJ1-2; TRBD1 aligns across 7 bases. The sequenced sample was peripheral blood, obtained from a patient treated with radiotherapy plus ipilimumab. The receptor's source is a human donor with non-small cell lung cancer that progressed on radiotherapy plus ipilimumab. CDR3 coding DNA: TGTGCCAGCAGCCCCCAGGGGGGTACTTATGGCTACACCTTC. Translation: CASSPQGGTYGYTF.